The 16 T cell receptor beta chains below were found in one sample sequenced in a study of blood T cell repertoires in COVID-19. Sequencing was performed with immunoSEQ multiplex PCR; in TCRdb, only in-frame clones are kept and a portion is missing. Of about 220,000 clones listed, 82% are singletons. Source material: peripheral blood. All receptors derive from a woman aged 70 to 79 with COVID-19, enrolled during active disease.

This clone was seen more than once but under ten times. The chain has TRBV6-5 and TRBJ2-3, with TRBD2 as a possible D gene (5 bases). This CDR3 spans 11 amino acids. Trimming left V 6 bases short and J 5 bases short, with 6 bases between. Germline CDR1 MNHEY, CDR2 SVGAGI. In DNA, the CDR3 is TGTGCCAGCAGGAGGGTAGATACGCAGTATTTT. This gives the protein CASRRVDTQYF.

The CDR3 nucleotides are TGTGCCACCAGCACCACAGGGGGAAAACTGTTTTTT. Its protein product is CATSTTGGKLFF. This chain links TRBV15 with TRBJ1-4, with 8 bases matching TRBD1. Germline V lookup: CDR1 LNHNV, CDR2 YYDKDF (reference sequence). The CDR3 totals 12 residues. The junction had 2 bases not matched to a gene; V was cut back by 4 bases and J by 10 bases.

This clone was observed a handful of times. The chain uses TRBV27 and TRBJ2-7; TRBD1 agrees at 8 bases. The length of the CDR3 is 14 residues. Trimming cost V 4 bases and J 3 bases; bases outside gene matches: 5. Germline assignment: CDR1 MNHEY and CDR2 SMNVEV (reference sequence). The CDR3 protein is CASSWGQAGYEQYF. CDR3 in DNA: TGTGCCAGCAGTTGGGGACAGGCCGGCTACGAGCAGTACTTC.

V is TRBV5-4 and J is TRBJ1-2; no definite D call. Per germline, CDR1 SGHNT and CDR2 YYREEE (reference sequence). The CDR3 loop spans 13 amino acids. The V gene lost 0 bases and the J gene lost 2 bases, with 5 bases spanning the gap. The CDR3 region has the DNA TGTGCCAGCAGCTTGGAACAGAACTATGGCTACACCTTC. The encoded protein is CASSLEQNYGYTF.

The rearrangement joins TRBV5-8 to TRBJ1-2; a possible D gene is TRBD1 (5 bases). The CDR3 spans 13 residues. Trimming removed 5 bases at V and 6 bases at J, with 14 bases between. Per the germline V gene, CDR1 is SGHTS and CDR2 is YDEGEE. The CDR3 DNA reads as TGTGCCAGCAGATCCCGGGGCGGGAATGGCTACACCTTC. This translates into CASRSRGGNGYTF.

Only a few counts were recorded for this clone. V is TRBV2 and J is TRBJ1-2; 8 nucleotides line up with TRBD1. Germline lookup yields CDR1 SNHLY and CDR2 FYNNEI. V was pared by 6 bases and J by 4 bases, with 7 bases of the junction left unmatched. The CDR3 is 14 amino acids. The CDR3 loop is CASREGQVGYGYTF. The CDR3 DNA follows: TGTGCCAGCAGGGAGGGACAGGTGGGCTATGGCTACACCTTC.

As DNA, the CDR3 is TGTGCCAGCAGCTCGGGGACACCGAGGCAGCATTTT. Translated: CASSSGTPRQHF. This chain links TRBV28 with TRBJ1-5, with D possibly being TRBD1 (6 bases). In germline, CDR1 is MDHEN, CDR2 SYDVKM. The CDR3 spans 12 residues. Trimming cost V 6 bases and J 13 bases, with 16 bases left between them.

This clone was seen only a few times. V and J are TRBV28 and TRBJ2-1, with TRBD2 identical over 7 bases. Trimming at V came to 4 bases and at J to 4 bases, leaving 4 bases not matched to a gene. The CDR3 consists of 14 residues. The V gene's germline CDR1 is MDHEN and CDR2 SYDVKM. CDR3 coding DNA: TGTGCCAGCAGTTCAGCGGGACGATACAATGAGCAGTTCTTC. It codes for CASSSAGRYNEQFF.

V is TRBV28 and J is TRBJ1-1; no firm D call. The CDR3 spans 11 residues. Trimming cost V 6 bases and J 10 bases, with 12 bases left between them. Per germline, CDR1 MDHEN and CDR2 SYDVKM. CDR3 in amino acids: CASRGTIGAFF. DNA for the CDR3: TGTGCCAGCAGAGGCACTATCGGAGCTTTCTTT.

The genes are TRBV4-1 and TRBJ1-3; D not resolved. With 6 bases removed from V and 4 bases from J, the gap between germline ends came to 13 bases. Germline V gene sequence: CDR1 MGHRA, CDR2 YSYEKL. The CDR3 runs to 14 residues. The CDR3 reads CASSRDIGGNTIYF. CDR3 nucleotide sequence: TGCGCCAGCAGTCGAGACATAGGCGGAAACACCATATATTTT.

Remarks on this clone: A read error is possible here, since a much larger clone lies one base away. V is TRBV6-1 and J is TRBJ2-7, with 7 bases aligning to TRBD2. With V trimmed by 4 bases and J by 3 bases, 12 bases remained unmatched. The CDR3 runs to 16 residues. Germline CDR1 and CDR2: MNHNS and SASEGT. The CDR3 nucleotides read TGTGCCAGCAGTGTTACCGGGGCTAGCGGAATCTACGAGCAGTACTTC. Protein product: CASSVTGASGIYEQYF.

J is TRBJ2-1 and V is TRBV6-5; 10 bases align to TRBD2. J lost 9 bases, V lost 10 bases, and 12 bases had no gene match. CDR3 length: 14 amino acids. Germline V gene sequence: CDR1 MNHEY, CDR2 SVGAGI. The CDR3 coding sequence is TGTGCCATCAGACCGGGACTAGCGTGGGTTGAGCAGTTCTTC. Its protein product is CAIRPGLAWVEQFF.

The chain links TRBV7-8 to TRBJ2-5; D call uncertain. Deletions cut 6 bases from V and 3 bases from J, with 5 bases between. The CDR3 has 11 amino acids. Germline CDR1 reads SGHVS; CDR2 reads FQNEAQ. The DNA for the CDR3 is TGTGCCAGCAGTCTTAAAGAGACCCAGTACTTC. Protein: CASSLKETQYF.

CDR3 sequence: CASSKQGSGNTGELFF. The CDR3 nucleotides read TGTGCCAGCAGCAAACAGGGTTCTGGGAACACCGGGGAGCTGTTTTTT. The V call is TRBV7-6, the J call TRBJ2-2; possibly TRBD1 for D (6 bases). CDR3 length equals 16 residues. Trimming cost V 5 bases and J 1 base, with 14 bases left between them. Germline V gives CDR1 SGHVS, CDR2 FNYEAQ.

The table lists this clone with a few counts. The chain carries TRBV18 and TRBJ1-1; TRBD1 is a possible D gene (6 bases). The germline CDR1 and CDR2 sequences are KGHSH and LQKENI. V gave up 3 bases and J gave up 0 bases, with 11 bases separating them. This CDR3 has 15 amino acids. CDR3 nucleotides: TGTGCCAGCTCACCTTCGACAGGAATGAACACTGAAGCTTTCTTT. Translation: CASSPSTGMNTEAFF.

This clone turned up a few times. The sample has other DNA sequences that encode this CDR3 too. The genes are TRBV2 and TRBJ1-5, with 7 bases aligning to TRBD1. The CDR3 runs 14 residues. CDR1 is SNHLY, CDR2 FYNNEI, per germline. V lost 4 bases and J lost 2; bases outside the gene matches: 2. The CDR3 bases are TGTGCCAGCAGTGGGACAGGAGGCAATCAGCCCCAGCATTTT. This codes for CASSGTGGNQPQHF.